The subject of this entry is one T cell receptor (beta chain). This receptor's antigen is unknown. No qualities accompany the bases; no much larger clone lies one base away. The CDR3 regions of human TCRbeta chains were analyzed by immunosequencing. On the study's bioinformatics: Repertoire TCRs were checked for matches against a reference library of SARS-CoV-2-specific TCRs that had been generated using the MIRA antigen-specificity platform. Breadth was defined as the fraction of unique TCRs that were SARS-CoV-2-associated, and depth was defined as the fraction of total T cells that were SARS-CoV-2-associated. Each spike-specific TCR was assigned to its reactive spike region and to a CD4 or CD8 class using the MIRA data. Log10-transformed breadth and depth values were compared by one-way ANOVA with Sidak's multiple comparisons tests. TCRdb retrieved this table from immuneACCESS and kept in-frame rearrangements only. Not all clones are present; in checked studies, unresolved V genes account for under half, and no reason is known for the remainder. Clone size and the V and J calls come from that table; the DNA yielded D and trimming. Here the sample has 150,000 or so clones; 94% occur a single time. About 0.64% of the sample is in the top ten clones.

This sample stems from a study of T cell responses to AZD1222 COVID-19 vaccine (TCRdb year 2021). For the wider study: AZD1222 recipients whose second dose came at about 4 weeks and those whose second dose came at about 12 weeks were combined into one group, since spike-specific TCR depth and breadth did not differ between the two schedules. A total of 233 trial participants underwent TCR sequencing, of whom 207 had received two doses of AZD1222 and some 26 had received two doses of the MenACWY control vaccine. Trial participants were enrolled by age into subgroups of 18-55, 56-69 and 70-plus years, and about 150, 27 and 61 TCR-sequenced participants, respectively, were included in these subgroups. Study-wide conclusions, independent of this receptor: The whole spike protein was spanned by vaccine-associated CD4 TCRs, and dominant responses were seen in regions 160-218 and 743-854. After two AZD1222 doses, both the breadth and the depth of spike-specific TCRs were significantly higher than at day 0 and than in MenACWY recipients. Reportedly, close to half of the unique spike-specific TCRs recognized epitopes lying outside the regions that are mutated in the B.1.351 and B.1.1.7 variants. Conclusions about previously exposed vaccinees are limited because only five to seven AZD1222 recipients were SARS-CoV-2 seropositive at baseline. Participants were mostly white British and included more females than males, and it was suggested by the authors that clonal diversity may have been underestimated. Because no day 14 peak-response samples were available, the repertoires could be characterized only after the peak T cell response. The 56-69-year group was small, and its depth increase did not reach significance, likely because of low power.

The meaning of the sample's time point label: baseline before first vaccination. Vaccinee samples came from UK trials COV001 and COV002, including a single-blind randomized controlled phase 2/3 trial of AZD1222 (ChAdOx1 nCoV-19) in healthy adults. For TCRbeta chain sequencing, PBMC samples were collected from trial participants at day 0 and at day 28 after the second dose. This TCR came from an adult in good health. The sequences come from peripheral blood, collected on day 0 of AZD1222 vaccination.

CDR3 reads: CASSLRQGLRFGNTIYF. The DNA sequence is given as TGTGCCAGCAGCTTGCGGCAGGGATTACGGTTTGGAAACACCATATATTTT. The chain is encoded by TRBV5-8 joined to TRBJ1-3; perhaps TRBD1 is the D gene, with 5 bases matching. Taken from cysteine to phenylalanine, the CDR3 has 17 residues. The only DNA kept is the CDR3, 51 bases in frame from the first base. V gives up 1 base and J gives up 3 bases, and the segment between their germline ends measures 17 bases. CDR1 SGHTS and CDR2 YDEGEE were looked up in the germline V gene.